The sequence of this T cell receptor beta chain was determined in a study of human T cells and chemical hapten exposure. The overall study: The study sensitized with 2% DPC on an approximately 2 cm by approximately 2 cm patch of upper inner arm skin.

Noted time point: patch test 1, 2 weeks after DPC sensitization. Described treatment: therapeutic diphenylcyclopropenone sensitization with weekly scalp DPC. Overall study findings and caveats: TCRs whose frequency exceeded 1 in 1000 remained the same following DPC sensitization. Versus controls, expanded TCRs had significantly more large CDR3 similarity clusters.

V was trimmed by 3 bases and J by 10 bases, leaving 16 bases between them. The length of the CDR3 is 15 residues. The germline V gene encodes CDR1 LGHDT and CDR2 YNNKEL (reference sequence). This clonotype was detected many times. Its antigen is as yet unknown. A single record per CDR3 protein comes from TCRdb applying MiXCR to the RACE reads. The sample gives 300,000 to 450,000 distinct CDR3 sequences, approximately 5% of which show up once; approximately 2.1% is in the top ten. This receptor was taken from a woman aged 45-65 years with alopecia areata. Some clones in this sample may be carry-over from other donors' samples. The chain uses TRBV3-1 and TRBJ1-6; perhaps TRBD1 as D (6 bases). Sequencing was performed on whole blood, taken in connection with sensitization to the hapten diphenylcyclopropenone (DPC). Here the CDR3 DNA reads TGTGCCAGCAGCCAGTCGACAGGCGTTGGGTCACCCCTCCACTTT. As protein: CASSQSTGVGSPLHF.